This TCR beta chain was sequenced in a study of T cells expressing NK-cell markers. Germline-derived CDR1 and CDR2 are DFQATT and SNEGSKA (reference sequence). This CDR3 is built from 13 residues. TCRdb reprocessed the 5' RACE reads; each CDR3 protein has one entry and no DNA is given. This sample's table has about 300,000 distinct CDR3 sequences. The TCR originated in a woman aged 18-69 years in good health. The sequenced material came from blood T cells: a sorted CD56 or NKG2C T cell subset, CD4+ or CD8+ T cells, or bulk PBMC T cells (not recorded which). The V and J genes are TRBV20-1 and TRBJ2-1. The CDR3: CSALHRGDNEQFF.